The sample holds many counts of the clone carrying this T cell receptor beta chain. The CDR3 sequence is 13 residues long. The germline CDR1 and CDR2 sequences are MRHNA and SNTAGT. V lost 3 bases, J lost 0 bases, and 2 bases lay in between. The data derive from a study of T-cell memory formation after mild COVID-19. TCRdb reprocessed the 5' RACE reads with MiXCR, giving one entry per CDR3 protein. The data hold around 300,000 distinct CDR3 sequences, with 8.2% observed a single time. The sequence was collected from a man in his late teens or twenties who had mild COVID-19 (a few samples of this study predate the infection). Cell type and time point are not known. The specimen was PBMCs or a T cell subset sorted from them (not recorded which). This chain connects TRBV6-4 to TRBJ2-2; D remains ambiguous. The CDR3 here is CASSEANTGELFF. DNA of the CDR3: TGTGCCAGCAGTGAGGCGAACACCGGGGAGCTGTTTTTT.